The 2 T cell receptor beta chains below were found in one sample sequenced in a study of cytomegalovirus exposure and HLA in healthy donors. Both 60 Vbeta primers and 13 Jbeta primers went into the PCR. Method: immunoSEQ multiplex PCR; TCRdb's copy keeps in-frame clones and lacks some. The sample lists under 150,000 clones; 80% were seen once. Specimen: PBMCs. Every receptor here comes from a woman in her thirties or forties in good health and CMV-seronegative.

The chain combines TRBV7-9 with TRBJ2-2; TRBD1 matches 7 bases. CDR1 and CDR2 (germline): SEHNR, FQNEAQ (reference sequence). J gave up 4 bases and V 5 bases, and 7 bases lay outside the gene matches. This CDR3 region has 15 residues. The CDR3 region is CASSEQGTVTGELFF. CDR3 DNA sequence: TGTGCCAGCAGCGAACAAGGGACAGTCACCGGGGAGCTGTTTTTT.

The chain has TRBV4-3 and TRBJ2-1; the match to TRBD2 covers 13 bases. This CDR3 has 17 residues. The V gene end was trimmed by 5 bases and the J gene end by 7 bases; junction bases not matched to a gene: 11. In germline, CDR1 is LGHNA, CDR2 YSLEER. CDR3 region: CASSLALAGGPENEQFF. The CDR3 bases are TGCGCCAGCAGCTTAGCACTAGCGGGGGGGCCGGAGAATGAGCAGTTCTTC.